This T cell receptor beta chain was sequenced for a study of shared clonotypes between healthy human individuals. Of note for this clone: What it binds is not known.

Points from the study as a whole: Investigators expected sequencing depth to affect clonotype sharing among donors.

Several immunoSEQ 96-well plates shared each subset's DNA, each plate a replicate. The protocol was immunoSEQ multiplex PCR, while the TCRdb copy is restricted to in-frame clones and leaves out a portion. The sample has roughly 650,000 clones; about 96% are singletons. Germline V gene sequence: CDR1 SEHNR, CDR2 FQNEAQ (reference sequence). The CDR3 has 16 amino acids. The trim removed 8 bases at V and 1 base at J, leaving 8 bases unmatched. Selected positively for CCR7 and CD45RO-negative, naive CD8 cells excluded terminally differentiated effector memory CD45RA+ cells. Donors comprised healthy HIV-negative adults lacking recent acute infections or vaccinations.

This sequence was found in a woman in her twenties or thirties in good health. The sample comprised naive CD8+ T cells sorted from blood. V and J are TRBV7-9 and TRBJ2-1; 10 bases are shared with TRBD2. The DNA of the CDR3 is TGTGCCAGCGGCGGATTAGCGGGAGGTTCCTACAATGAGCAGTTCTTC. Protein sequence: CASGGLAGGSYNEQFF.